The 28 T cell receptor beta chains presented below share a single source sample, sequenced in a study of T cell responses to AZD1222 COVID-19 vaccine. TCRdb's copy holds only in-frame clones and misses some; the assay was immunoSEQ multiplex PCR. The data contain about 150,000 clones, approximately 85% of them singletons. This specimen consisted of peripheral blood, obtained on day 0 of AZD1222 vaccination. The receptors here all came from an adult in good health.

J is TRBJ2-5 and V is TRBV18; D gene uncertain. In germline, CDR1 is KGHSH, CDR2 LQKENI. The CDR3 has 14 amino acids. Trimming left V 1 base short and J 3 bases short, with 9 bases between. The CDR3 region is CASSPQGIKETQYF. CDR3 DNA: TGTGCCAGCTCACCACAGGGAATAAAAGAGACCCAGTACTTC.

The chain uses TRBV27 and TRBJ1-1, with a weak D call TRBD1 (5 bases). The length of the CDR3 is 13 residues. Germline V lookup: CDR1 MNHEY, CDR2 SMNVEV (reference sequence). V gave up 8 bases and J gave up 1 base, with 11 bases separating them. The CDR3 sequence: CASGGVGNTEAFF. The CDR3 DNA reads as TGTGCCAGCGGAGGGGTGGGGAACACTGAAGCTTTCTTT.

This sequence joins TRBV7-6 and TRBJ2-7, with TRBD2 identical over 10 bases. Looked up from germline, CDR1 is SGHVS and CDR2 is FNYEAQ. With V trimmed by 2 bases and J by 6 bases, 13 bases remained unmatched. The CDR3 has 17 amino acids. CDR3 residues: CASSLMGLASGSIEQYF. For the CDR3, the DNA is TGTGCCAGCAGCTTAATGGGGTTGGCTAGCGGGAGTATCGAGCAGTACTTC. The full variable domain, its missing parts supplied by reference TRBV7-6 and TRBJ2-7, is GAGVSQSPRYKVTKRGQDVALRCDPISGHVSLYWYRQALGQGPEFLTYFNYEAQQDKSGLPNDRFSAERPEGSISTLTIQRTEQRDSAMYRCASSLMGLASGSIEQYFGPGTRLTVT.

CDR3 sequence: CASSLEGAGWAYNEQFF. CDR3 coding DNA: TGTGCCAGCAGCTTAGAGGGGGCGGGGTGGGCCTACAATGAGCAGTTCTTC. V gene TRBV7-6 combines with J gene TRBJ2-1; D is possibly TRBD1 (7 bases). The CDR3 totals 17 residues. Germline-derived CDR1 and CDR2 are SGHVS and FNYEAQ. V was clipped by 1 base and J by 2 bases, with 15 bases between them. The whole variable domain, filled in from reference TRBV7-6 and TRBJ2-1, reads GAGVSQSPRYKVTKRGQDVALRCDPISGHVSLYWYRQALGQGPEFLTYFNYEAQQDKSGLPNDRFSAERPEGSISTLTIQRTEQRDSAMYRCASSLEGAGWAYNEQFFGPGTRLTVL.

V gene TRBV19 combines with J gene TRBJ1-4, with D possibly TRBD1 on 5 matching bases. Germline CDR1 LNHDA, CDR2 SQIVND (reference sequence). The V and J ends lost 11 bases and 5 bases respectively, with 18 bases between them. This CDR3 is 14 amino acids long. The CDR3 region is CASRLGTSNEKLFF. The CDR3 DNA reads TGTGCCTCTCGCCTCGGGACTTCCAATGAAAAACTGTTTTTT.

This clone turned up a few times. The gene calls are TRBV4-1 and TRBJ1-3; tentative D call: TRBD1 (6 bases). The CDR3 is made up of 17 amino acids. Germline CDR1 MGHRA, CDR2 YSYEKL. Trimming removed 0 bases at V and 0 bases at J, with 12 bases between. In nucleotides, the CDR3 is TGCGCCAGCAGCCAAGAAAGGGGACAAATCTCTGGAAACACCATATATTTT. It specifies CASSQERGQISGNTIYF.

This clone was detected once. The chain links TRBV9 to TRBJ1-2; unclear D gene. Germline V gene sequence: CDR1 SGDLS, CDR2 YYNGEE. CDR3 size: 13 residues. With 3 bases removed from V and 8 bases from J, the gap between germline ends came to 14 bases. As DNA, the CDR3 is TGTGCCAGCAGCGGGGCCAGCTTCACCGGCTACACCTTC. Translated, it gives CASSGASFTGYTF. Full variable domain (outside the CDR3, taken from reference TRBV9 and TRBJ1-2): DSGVTQTPKHLITATGQRVTLRCSPRSGDLSVYWYQQSLDQGLQFLIQYYNGEERAKGNILERFSAQQFPDLHSELNLSSLELGDSALYFCASSGASFTGYTFGSGTRLTVV.

V is TRBV7-6 and J is TRBJ1-3; D ambiguous. The germline V and J ends were trimmed by 5 bases and 3 bases, with 17 bases remaining between them. The CDR3 is 16 amino acids. Germline values: CDR1 SGHVS, CDR2 FNYEAQ. Here the CDR3 reads CASSTSRALGGNTIYF. The CDR3 bases are TGTGCCAGCAGCACCTCGAGGGCCCTTGGTGGAAACACCATATATTTT.

The chain couples TRBV7-9 to TRBJ2-1; 9 bases line up with TRBD2. V shed 5 bases and J 1 base; nucleotides not matched to a gene: 6. Germline CDR1 SEHNR, CDR2 FQNEAQ (reference sequence). The CDR3 length is 16 residues. The CDR3 bases are TGTGCCAGCAGCCCCAGGGCGGGAGGGTCCTACAATGAGCAGTTCTTC. It yields the protein CASSPRAGGSYNEQFF.

This chain connects TRBV3-1 (or the pseudogene TRBV3-2) to TRBJ2-1; D gene ambiguous. This CDR3 spans 12 amino acids. Trimming took off 6 bases at V and 6 bases at J, with 9 bases between the two ends. CDR1 and CDR2 (germline): LGHDT, YNNKEL (reference sequence). The CDR3 DNA reads TGTGCCAGCAGACTCAATTCCAATGAGCAGTTCTTC. Its translation is CASRLNSNEQFF.

The chain employs TRBV3-1 (or the pseudogene TRBV3-2) and TRBJ1-4; a possible D gene is TRBD1 (6 bases). The V gene's germline CDR1 is LGHDT and CDR2 YNNKEL (reference sequence). V dropped 8 bases and J dropped 8 bases, with 15 bases sitting between them. The CDR3 runs 13 residues. CDR3 DNA: TGTGCCAGCTCCGAGGGGGTAGGGGAAAAACTGTTTTTT. Translating it yields CASSEGVGEKLFF.

This chain uses TRBV30 with TRBJ2-5; TRBD1 might be the D (7 bases). The CDR3 contains 14 residues. V lost 1 base and J lost 5, with 14 bases in between. The germline CDR1 and CDR2 sequences are GTSNPN and SVGIG (reference sequence). CDR3 residues: CAWSGQGGLETQYF. CDR3 coding DNA: TGTGCCTGGAGTGGGCAGGGGGGCCTGGAGACCCAGTACTTC.

This clone was counted between two and nine times. This chain joins TRBV3-1 (or the pseudogene TRBV3-2) and TRBJ1-1; D gene ambiguous. The germline CDR1 and CDR2 sequences are LGHDT and YNNKEL (reference sequence). V dropped 8 bases and J dropped 5 bases, with 6 bases sitting between them. The CDR3 is made up of 10 amino acids. CDR3 in DNA: TGTGCCAGCCGCGGGACTGAAGCTTTCTTT. It translates to CASRGTEAFF.

This chain links TRBV2 with TRBJ1-1; tentatively, D is TRBD1 (5 bases). Trimming shortened V by 3 bases and J by 5 bases, and 16 bases separated the two germline ends. Germline loops: CDR1 SNHLY, CDR2 FYNNEI. This CDR3 contains 15 residues. The DNA of the CDR3 is TGTGCCAGCAGTGATTCGGGCAGGGTTGAAACTGAAGCTTTCTTT. Protein product: CASSDSGRVETEAFF.

The V call is TRBV6-5, the J call TRBJ1-3; D unresolved. Germline CDR1 and CDR2: MNHEY and SVGAGI. The CDR3 has 15 amino acids. Trimming stripped 5 bases from V and 4 bases from J, with 15 bases between. CDR3 sequence reads: CASSPLAGSGNTIYF. For the CDR3, the DNA is TGTGCCAGCAGTCCCCTAGCGGGCTCCGGAAACACCATATATTTT.

The rearrangement links TRBV30 to TRBJ1-5, with 9 bases fitting TRBD1. The J segment lost 3 bases and the V segment lost 2 bases, leaving 5 bases of the junction unmatched. CDR1 and CDR2 (germline): GTSNPN, SVGIG (reference sequence). The CDR3 consists of 15 residues. The CDR3 DNA is TGTGCCTGGAGTCTCCGGGACAGGGCCAATCAGCCCCAGCATTTT. Residues: CAWSLRDRANQPQHF.

Here the CDR3 DNA reads TGTGCCAGCGGACAGGCCCCCTACGAGCAGTACTTC. Translating it yields CASGQAPYEQYF. The chain is built from TRBV6-5 and TRBJ2-7; the match to TRBD1 covers 7 bases. This CDR3 spans 12 amino acids. Trimming took 8 bases from V and 2 from J; bases not matched to a gene: 3. The V gene's germline CDR1 is MNHEY and CDR2 SVGAGI.

V usage is TRBV4-2 and J usage is TRBJ2-7, with 7 bases matching TRBD1. CDR3 length: 16 amino acids. CDR1 LGHNA and CDR2 YNFKEQ come from the germline V gene. Trimming took 3 bases from V and 6 from J; bases not matched to a gene: 14. CDR3: CASSQGVGQRVGEQYF. In nucleotides, the CDR3 is TGTGCCAGCAGCCAGGGAGTGGGACAGAGGGTAGGCGAGCAGTACTTC.

The V and J genes are TRBV19 and TRBJ1-1; 10 bases line up with TRBD1. This CDR3 region has 16 residues. Germline V gene lookup returns CDR1 LNHDA and CDR2 SQIVND (reference sequence). J was trimmed by 3 bases and V by 3 bases; bases with no gene match: 7. CDR3 sequence: CASSIDRGHYHTEAFF. DNA of the CDR3: TGTGCCAGTAGTATCGACAGGGGGCACTACCACACTGAAGCTTTCTTT. The entire variable domain, with the rest obtained from reference TRBV19 and TRBJ1-1, is as follows: DGGITQSPKYLFRKEGQNVTLSCEQNLNHDAMYWYRQDPGQGLRLIYYSQIVNDFQKGDIAEGYSVSREKKESFPLTVTSAQKNPTAFYLCASSIDRGHYHTEAFFGQGTRLTVV.

V is TRBV5-6 and J is TRBJ1-3; possible D gene TRBD1, 6 bases. Germline V gene lookup returns CDR1 SGHDT and CDR2 YYEEEE. V was trimmed by 3 bases and J by 4 bases, leaving 26 bases between them. The CDR3 extends over 19 amino acids. CDR3 residues: CASSSIITGSRGAGNTIYF. In nucleotides, the CDR3 is TGTGCCAGCAGCTCTATAATTACAGGGTCTCGAGGGGCCGGAAACACCATATATTTT.

This rearrangement joins TRBV5-8 to TRBJ1-2; no clear D. Trimming removed 1 base at V and 4 bases at J, with 11 bases between. The germline CDR1 and CDR2 sequences are SGHTS and YDEGEE. The CDR3 is made up of 14 amino acids. The CDR3 is CASSLHPLGYGYTF. The CDR3 DNA is TGTGCCAGCAGCTTGCACCCGCTAGGCTATGGCTACACCTTC.

The V and J genes are TRBV9 and TRBJ1-2; the D gene is possibly TRBD1 (5 bases). The germline V and J ends were trimmed by 3 bases and 4 bases, with 10 bases remaining between them. Germline V gene lookup returns CDR1 SGDLS and CDR2 YYNGEE. There are 13 residues in the CDR3. CDR3 in DNA: TGTGCCAGCAGCGACCGGGACCTCTATGGCTACACCTTC. The encoded protein is CASSDRDLYGYTF. Looking up the rest from reference TRBV9 and TRBJ1-2 gives the full variable domain: DSGVTQTPKHLITATGQRVTLRCSPRSGDLSVYWYQQSLDQGLQFLIQYYNGEERAKGNILERFSAQQFPDLHSELNLSSLELGDSALYFCASSDRDLYGYTFGSGTRLTVV.

The V gene is TRBV28, the J gene TRBJ1-4; unclear D gene. The CDR3 extends over 13 amino acids. Trimming took off 3 bases at V and 8 bases at J, with 10 bases between the two ends. The V gene's germline CDR1 is MDHEN and CDR2 SYDVKM. CDR3 sequence reads: CASSFGVGEKLFF. The CDR3 DNA reads as TGTGCCAGCAGTTTCGGGGTCGGGGAAAAACTGTTTTTT. The complete variable domain, with remaining parts taken from reference TRBV28 and TRBJ1-4, reads DVKVTQSSRYLVKRTGEKVFLECVQDMDHENMFWYRQDPGLGLRLIYFSYDVKMKEKGDIPEGYSVSREKKERFSLILESASTNQTSMYLCASSFGVGEKLFFGSGTQLSVL.

The V and J genes are TRBV6-5 and TRBJ1-2, with D uncertain. Germline CDR1 and CDR2: MNHEY and SVGAGI. Trimming pared 6 bases from V and 6 bases from J, leaving 14 bases between. The CDR3 is 13 amino acids. CDR3 region: CASSRAWEDGYTF. CDR3 nucleotides: TGTGCCAGCAGCCGAGCTTGGGAGGATGGCTACACCTTC.

The chain recombines TRBV18 with TRBJ2-7; a possible D gene is TRBD2 (6 bases). With 6 bases removed from V and 6 bases from J, the gap between germline ends came to 15 bases. The CDR3 loop spans 13 amino acids. Germline V gives CDR1 KGHSH, CDR2 LQKENI. The CDR3 bases are TGTGCCAGCTCCCTCCAGGGAGGAGGCGAGCAGTACTTC. It translates to CASSLQGGGEQYF.

The chain recombines TRBV4-1 with TRBJ2-7; the D is unclear. Germline assignment: CDR1 MGHRA and CDR2 YSYEKL. The CDR3 is made up of 16 amino acids. Trimming stripped 1 base from V and 0 bases from J, with 13 bases between. The CDR3 DNA reads as TGCGCCAGCAGCCAAGTTGGCCCGACGAGCTCCTACGAGCAGTACTTC. It yields the protein CASSQVGPTSSYEQYF.

As DNA, the CDR3 is TGTGCCAGTAGATCCCTACTAACCTACAATGAGCAGTTCTTC. This sequence encodes CASRSLLTYNEQFF. This chain joins TRBV19 and TRBJ2-1; the D is unclear. Trimming cost V 6 bases and J 2 bases, with 11 bases left between them. CDR3 length: 14 amino acids. CDR1 is LNHDA, CDR2 SQIVND, per germline (reference sequence). Combining the CDR3 with reference TRBV19 and TRBJ2-1 gives the whole variable domain DGGITQSPKYLFRKEGQNVTLSCEQNLNHDAMYWYRQDPGQGLRLIYYSQIVNDFQKGDIAEGYSVSREKKESFPLTVTSAQKNPTAFYLCASRSLLTYNEQFFGPGTRLTVL.

Only one count was recorded for this clone. This chain links TRBV30 with TRBJ1-2; unclear D gene. The germline V gene encodes CDR1 GTSNPN and CDR2 SVGIG (reference sequence). The CDR3 has 14 amino acids. The V gene lost 1 base and the J gene lost 0 bases, with 9 bases spanning the gap. The CDR3 nucleotides are TGTGCCTGGAGTGAGGTCAGCTCTAACTATGGCTACACCTTC. The encoded protein is CAWSEVSSNYGYTF.